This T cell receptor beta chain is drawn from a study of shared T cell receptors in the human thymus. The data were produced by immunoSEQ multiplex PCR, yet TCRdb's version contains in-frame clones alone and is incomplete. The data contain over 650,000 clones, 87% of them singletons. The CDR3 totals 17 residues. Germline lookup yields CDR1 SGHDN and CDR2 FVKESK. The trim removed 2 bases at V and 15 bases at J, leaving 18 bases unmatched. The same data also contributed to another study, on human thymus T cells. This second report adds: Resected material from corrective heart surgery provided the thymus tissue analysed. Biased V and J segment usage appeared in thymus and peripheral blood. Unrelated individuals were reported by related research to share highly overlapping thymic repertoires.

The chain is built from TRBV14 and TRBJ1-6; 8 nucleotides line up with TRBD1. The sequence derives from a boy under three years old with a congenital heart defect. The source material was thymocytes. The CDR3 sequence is CASSQKTGTGIFGRLHF. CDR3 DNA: TGTGCCAGCAGCCAAAAAACCGGGACAGGCATCTTCGGTCGCCTCCACTTT.